This T cell receptor beta chain was identified in a study of T-cell reconstitution after alpha-beta-depleted transplantation in children. A note on this clonotype: The antigen remains undetermined.

From germline, CDR1 is SGHKS and CDR2 YYEKEE (reference sequence). The CDR3 has 16 residues. Trimming removed 4 bases from V and 1 base from J; junction bases left unmatched: 5. Findings and limits, study-wide: After transplant, at about two months, alpha-beta T cells were reportedly derived from several hundred expanded graft clones. When one year had passed after transplant, most T-cell counts and diversity came from newly produced T cells.

This sample's TCRbeta library carried unique molecular identifier barcodes. One entry per CDR3 protein results from TCRdb running MiXCR on the PCR reads. This sample yields hundreds of thousands of distinct CDR3 sequences, of which 13% are seen a single time; 0.79% belongs to the top ten. Source: PBMCs, taken before TCRalphabeta/CD19-depleted stem cell transplant. This chain links TRBV5-5 with TRBJ2-5; the match to TRBD2 covers 12 bases. The receptor comes from a girl between 2 and 10 years old with congenital amegakaryocytic thrombocytopenia, due to receive a stem cell transplant. CDR3 region: CASSIGLAGFQETQYF. CDR3 sequence (DNA): TGTGCCAGCAGCATCGGACTAGCGGGGTTCCAAGAGACCCAGTACTTC.